These T cell receptor beta chains were read from a single sample in a study of T-cell memory formation after mild COVID-19. Each CDR3 protein gets one entry after TCRdb re-called the 5' RACE reads with MiXCR. In the table there are 150,000 to 200,000 distinct CDR3 sequences, under 14% of which are singletons. The sequenced material came from PBMCs or a T cell subset sorted from them (not recorded which). The receptors stem from a man aged 18 to 35 who had mild COVID-19 (a few samples of this study predate the infection). Cell type and time point are not known. Each CDR3 is given with its conserved first and last residue. Fields, in order: D gene, J gene, clone size, V gene, CDR3 protein, CDR3 DNA. D genes are given only for firm matches. Some rows mark clone size as missing; the rest say once, few, many or name a class of expanded clone.

NA | TRBJ1-5 | NA | TRBV5-1 | CASRPDGNQPQHF | TGCGCCAGCAGGCCCGACGGTAATCAGCCCCAGCATTTT
NA | TRBJ1-1 | NA | TRBV20-1 | CSAIPVQETTEAFF | TGCAGTGCTATTCCGGTCCAAGAGACCACTGAAGCTTTCTTT
NA | TRBJ1-1 | NA | TRBV5-6 | CASSPRRGAGNTEAFF | TGTGCCAGCAGCCCTCGGCGGGGCGCGGGGAACACTGAAGCTTTCTTT
TRBD1 | TRBJ1-2 | few | TRBV7-2 | CASQIQGFNGYTF | TGTGCCAGCCAAATACAGGGGTTCAATGGCTACACCTTC
NA | TRBJ2-7 | few | TRBV2 | CASSDFPGKRYEQYF | TGTGCCAGCAGTGATTTCCCGGGGAAAAGGTACGAGCAGTACTTC
NA | TRBJ1-6 | many | TRBV18 | CASSPLITGSNSPLHF | TGTGCCAGCTCACCTCTCATAACAGGGAGCAATTCACCCCTCCACTTT
NA | TRBJ1-6 | few | TRBV11-2 | CASSSSRAPVSSLHF | TGTGCCAGCAGCTCATCCCGGGCCCCGGTTTCATCCCTCCACTTT
NA | TRBJ2-3 | few | TRBV11-3 | CASSLAQEDTQYF | TGTGCCAGCAGCTTAGCACAGGAGGATACGCAGTATTTT
NA | TRBJ2-5 | few | TRBV5-1 | CASSLEGDQETQYF | TGCGCCAGCAGCTTAGAAGGGGACCAAGAGACCCAGTACTTC
NA | TRBJ2-7 | few | TRBV12-3/TRBV12-4 | CASGNLPVSYEQYF | TGTGCCAGCGGGAATTTGCCGGTCTCCTACGAGCAGTACTTC
NA | TRBJ2-7 | NA | TRBV5-1 | CASSAGWNLYEQYF | TGCGCCAGCAGCGCGGGGTGGAACCTCTACGAGCAGTACTTC
NA | TRBJ1-1 | few | TRBV20-1 | CSARVPGGVNTEAFF | TGCAGTGCTAGAGTTCCCGGGGGGGTGAACACTGAAGCTTTCTTT
NA | TRBJ2-1 | few | TRBV18 | CASSPPGSQLYNEQFF | TGTGCCAGCTCACCGCCCGGGTCGCAGCTTTACAATGAGCAGTTCTTC
NA | TRBJ1-6 | few | TRBV18 | CASSPRGQGVDLHF | TGTGCCAGCTCACCCCGAGGCCAGGGTGTCGACCTCCACTTT
NA | TRBJ2-1 | many | TRBV5-1 | CASSLVGGGAPNEQFF | TGCGCCAGCAGCTTGGTTGGAGGGGGGGCGCCCAATGAGCAGTTCTTC
NA | TRBJ2-5 | many | TRBV11-2 | CASRGPQETQYF | TGTGCCAGCCGGGGCCCACAAGAGACCCAGTACTTC
NA | TRBJ2-2 | NA | TRBV7-7 | CASSPRGGATGELFF | TGTGCTAGCAGCCCAAGGGGGGGTGCCACCGGGGAGCTGTTTTTT
NA | TRBJ2-3 | few | TRBV5-4 | CASSLGTRSTDTQYF | TGTGCCAGCAGCTTGGGGACACGTAGCACAGATACGCAGTATTTT
NA | TRBJ2-4 | NA | TRBV27 | CASSSPLGPQAKNIQYF | TGTGCCAGCAGTTCTCCTTTGGGACCTCAAGCCAAAAACATTCAGTACTTC
NA | TRBJ1-2 | NA | TRBV7-9 | CASSLDPGGGYTF | TGTGCCAGCAGCTTAGACCCCGGAGGAGGCTACACCTTC
TRBD2 | TRBJ2-5 | few | TRBV2 | CASRGGASETQYF | TGTGCCAGCCGGGGGGGCGCCTCGGAGACCCAGTACTTC
TRBD1 | TRBJ2-7 | few | TRBV6-6 | CASRRAGTGGYEQYF | TGTGCCAGCAGACGGGCCGGGACAGGGGGATACGAGCAGTACTTC